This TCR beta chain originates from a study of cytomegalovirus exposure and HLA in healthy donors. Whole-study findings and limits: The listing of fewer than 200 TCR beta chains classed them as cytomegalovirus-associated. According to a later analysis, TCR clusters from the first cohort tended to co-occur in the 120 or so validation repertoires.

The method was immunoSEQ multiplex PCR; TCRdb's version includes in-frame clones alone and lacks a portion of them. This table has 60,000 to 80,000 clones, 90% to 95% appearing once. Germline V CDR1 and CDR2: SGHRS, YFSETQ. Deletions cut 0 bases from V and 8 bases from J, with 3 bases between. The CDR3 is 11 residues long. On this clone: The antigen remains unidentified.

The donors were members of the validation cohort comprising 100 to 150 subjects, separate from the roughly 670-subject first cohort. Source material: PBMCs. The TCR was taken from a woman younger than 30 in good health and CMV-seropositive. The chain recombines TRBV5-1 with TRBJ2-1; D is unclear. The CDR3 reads CASSLAYEQFF. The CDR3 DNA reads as TGCGCCAGCAGCTTGGCCTATGAGCAGTTCTTC.